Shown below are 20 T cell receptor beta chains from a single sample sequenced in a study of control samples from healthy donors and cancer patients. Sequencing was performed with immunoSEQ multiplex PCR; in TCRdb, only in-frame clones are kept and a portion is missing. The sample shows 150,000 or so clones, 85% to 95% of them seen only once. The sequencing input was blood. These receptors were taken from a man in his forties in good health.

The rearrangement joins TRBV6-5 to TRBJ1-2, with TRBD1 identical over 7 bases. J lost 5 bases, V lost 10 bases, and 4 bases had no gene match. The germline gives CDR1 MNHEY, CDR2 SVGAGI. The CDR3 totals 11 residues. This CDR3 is CATGDSYGYTF. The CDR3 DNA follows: TGTGCCACCGGGGACAGTTATGGCTACACCTTC.

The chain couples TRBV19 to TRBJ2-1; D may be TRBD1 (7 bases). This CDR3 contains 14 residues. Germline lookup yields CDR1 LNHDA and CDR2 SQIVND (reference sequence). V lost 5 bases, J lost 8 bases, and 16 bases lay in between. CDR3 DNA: TGTGCCAGTAGTCAGGGGGGCCAAAAGGATGAGCAGTTCTTC. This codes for CASSQGGQKDEQFF.

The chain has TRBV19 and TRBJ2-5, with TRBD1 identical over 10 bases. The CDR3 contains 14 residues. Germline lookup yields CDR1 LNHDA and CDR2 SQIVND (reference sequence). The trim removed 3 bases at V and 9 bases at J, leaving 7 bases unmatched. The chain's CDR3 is CASSIGQGEFPQYF. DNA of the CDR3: TGTGCCAGTAGTATTGGACAGGGGGAATTTCCCCAGTACTTC.

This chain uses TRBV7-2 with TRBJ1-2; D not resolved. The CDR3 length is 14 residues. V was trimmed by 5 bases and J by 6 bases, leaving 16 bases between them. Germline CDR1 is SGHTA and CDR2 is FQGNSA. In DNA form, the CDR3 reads TGTGCCAGCAGCCCCCCGGCACTCCTAAATGGCTACACCTTC. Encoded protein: CASSPPALLNGYTF.

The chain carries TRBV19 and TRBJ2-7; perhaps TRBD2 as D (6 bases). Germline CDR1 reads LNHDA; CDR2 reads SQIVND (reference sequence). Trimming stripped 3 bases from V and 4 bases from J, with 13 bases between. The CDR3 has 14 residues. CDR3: CASSIAGTDYEQYF. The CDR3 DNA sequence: TGTGCCAGTAGTATTGCCGGGACTGATTACGAGCAGTACTTC.

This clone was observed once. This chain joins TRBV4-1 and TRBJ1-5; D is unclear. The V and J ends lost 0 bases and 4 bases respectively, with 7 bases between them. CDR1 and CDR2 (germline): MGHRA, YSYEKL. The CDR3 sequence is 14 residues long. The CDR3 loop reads CASSQDSPNQPQHF. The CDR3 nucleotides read TGCGCCAGCAGCCAAGACAGCCCAAATCAGCCCCAGCATTTT.

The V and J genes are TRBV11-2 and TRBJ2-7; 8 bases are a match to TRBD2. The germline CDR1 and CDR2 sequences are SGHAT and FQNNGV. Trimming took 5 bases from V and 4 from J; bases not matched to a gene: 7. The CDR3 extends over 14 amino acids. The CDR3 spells CASSLQRGFYEQYF. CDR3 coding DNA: TGTGCCAGCAGCCTCCAGCGGGGGTTTTACGAGCAGTACTTC.

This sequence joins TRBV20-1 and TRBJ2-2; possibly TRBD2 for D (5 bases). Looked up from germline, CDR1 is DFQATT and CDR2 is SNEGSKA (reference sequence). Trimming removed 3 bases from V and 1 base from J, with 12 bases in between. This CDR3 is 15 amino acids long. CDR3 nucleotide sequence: TGCAGTGCTAGTGGGAGCTACATGAACACCGGGGAGCTGTTTTTT. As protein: CSASGSYMNTGELFF.

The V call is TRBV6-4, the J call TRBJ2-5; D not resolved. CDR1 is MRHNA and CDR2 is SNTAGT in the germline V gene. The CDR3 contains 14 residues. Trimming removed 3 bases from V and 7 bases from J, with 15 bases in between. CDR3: CASSEAPAVGTQYF. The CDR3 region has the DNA TGTGCCAGCAGTGAAGCGCCCGCTGTTGGGACCCAGTACTTC.

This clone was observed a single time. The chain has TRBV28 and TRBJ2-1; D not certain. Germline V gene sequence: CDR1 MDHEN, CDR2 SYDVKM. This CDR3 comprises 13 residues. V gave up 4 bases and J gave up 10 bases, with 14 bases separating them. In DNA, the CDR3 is TGTGCCAGCAGTTCCCCTGCCCTCAGAGAGCAGTTCTTC. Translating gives CASSSPALREQFF. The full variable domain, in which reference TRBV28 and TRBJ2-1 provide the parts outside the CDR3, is DVKVTQSSRYLVKRTGEKVFLECVQDMDHENMFWYRQDPGLGLRLIYFSYDVKMKEKGDIPEGYSVSREKKERFSLILESASTNQTSMYLCASSSPALREQFFGPGTRLTVL.

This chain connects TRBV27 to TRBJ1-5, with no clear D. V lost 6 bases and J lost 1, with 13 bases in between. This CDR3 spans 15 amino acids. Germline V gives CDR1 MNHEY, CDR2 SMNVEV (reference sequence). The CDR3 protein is CASRLAGVSNQPQHF. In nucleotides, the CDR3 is TGTGCCAGCAGGCTTGCTGGGGTCAGCAATCAGCCCCAGCATTTT.

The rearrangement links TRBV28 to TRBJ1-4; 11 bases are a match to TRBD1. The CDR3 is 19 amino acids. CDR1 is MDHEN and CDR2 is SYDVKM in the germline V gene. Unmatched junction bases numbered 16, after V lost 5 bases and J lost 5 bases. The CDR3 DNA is TGTGCCAGCAGTCTCTTGACATATTCCGGGACAGGGGGGAATGAAAAACTGTTTTTT. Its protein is CASSLLTYSGTGGNEKLFF.

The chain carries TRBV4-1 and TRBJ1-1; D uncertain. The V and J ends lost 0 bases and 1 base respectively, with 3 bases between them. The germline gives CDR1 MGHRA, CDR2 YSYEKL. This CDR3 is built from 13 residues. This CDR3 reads CASSQDRNTEAFF. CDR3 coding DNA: TGCGCCAGCAGCCAAGATCGGAACACTGAAGCTTTCTTT.

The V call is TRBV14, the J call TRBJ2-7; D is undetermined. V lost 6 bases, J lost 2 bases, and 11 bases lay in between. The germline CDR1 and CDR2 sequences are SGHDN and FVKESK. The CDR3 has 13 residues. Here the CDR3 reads CASRVDTTYEQYF. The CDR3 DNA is TGTGCCAGCAGGGTCGACACAACCTACGAGCAGTACTTC.

CDR3 sequence (DNA): TGTGCCAGCACCCACGAGAGAGTAGGCTACACCTTC. Translation: CASTHERVGYTF. The chain couples TRBV6-5 to TRBJ1-2; D uncertain. Germline lookup yields CDR1 MNHEY and CDR2 SVGAGI. The CDR3 sequence is 12 residues long. Trimming took off 7 bases at V and 8 bases at J, with 14 bases between the two ends.

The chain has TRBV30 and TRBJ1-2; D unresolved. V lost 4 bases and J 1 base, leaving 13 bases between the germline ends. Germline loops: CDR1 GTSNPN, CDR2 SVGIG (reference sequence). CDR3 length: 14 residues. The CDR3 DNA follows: TGTGCCTGGACCCTGAGGGCCTATAACTATGGCTACACCTTC. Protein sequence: CAWTLRAYNYGYTF.

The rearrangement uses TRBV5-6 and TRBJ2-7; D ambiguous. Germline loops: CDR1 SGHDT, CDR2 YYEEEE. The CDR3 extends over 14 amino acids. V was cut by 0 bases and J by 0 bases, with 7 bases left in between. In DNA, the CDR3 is TGTGCCAGCAGCTTGGTTGGCAGCTCCTACGAGCAGTACTTC. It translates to CASSLVGSSYEQYF.

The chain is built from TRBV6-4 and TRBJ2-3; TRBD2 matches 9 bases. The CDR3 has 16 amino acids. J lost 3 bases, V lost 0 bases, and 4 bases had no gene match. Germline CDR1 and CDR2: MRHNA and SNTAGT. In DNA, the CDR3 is TGTGCCAGCAGTGACTCCGCGGGGGGGCCAACAGATACGCAGTATTTT. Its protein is CASSDSAGGPTDTQYF.

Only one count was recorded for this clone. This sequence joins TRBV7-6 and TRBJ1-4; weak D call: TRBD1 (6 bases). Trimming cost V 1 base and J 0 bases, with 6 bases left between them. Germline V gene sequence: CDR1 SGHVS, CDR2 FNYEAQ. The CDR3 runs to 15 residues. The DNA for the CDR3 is TGTGCCAGCAGCTTAGGGACAGCAACTAATGAAAAACTGTTTTTT. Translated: CASSLGTATNEKLFF.

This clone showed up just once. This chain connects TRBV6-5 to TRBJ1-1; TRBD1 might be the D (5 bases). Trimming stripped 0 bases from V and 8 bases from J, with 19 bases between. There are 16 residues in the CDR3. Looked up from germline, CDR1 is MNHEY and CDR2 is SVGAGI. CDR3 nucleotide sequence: TGTGCCAGCAGTTACTCAGGATCGGGGCCCGGGGCGGAAGCTTTCTTT. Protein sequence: CASSYSGSGPGAEAFF.